Following are 14 T cell receptor beta chains from one sample sequenced in a study of blood T cell repertoires in COVID-19. Sequenced by immunoSEQ multiplex PCR; TCRdb stores in-frame clones only, minus some. The sample contains just over 650,000 clones, about 87% of which appear only once. Sequenced sample: peripheral blood. The receptors come from a woman between 18 and 30 years old with acute or convalescent COVID-19.

Concerning this clone: Different DNA sequences within this sample yield the same CDR3. The chain uses TRBV7-9 and TRBJ2-5; the D gene is possibly TRBD1 (6 bases). The CDR3 is made up of 13 amino acids. Germline assignment: CDR1 SEHNR and CDR2 FQNEAQ (reference sequence). V dropped 3 bases and J dropped 5 bases, with 10 bases sitting between them. DNA of the CDR3: TGTGCCAGCAGCTTCCGGACAGCTGAGACCCAGTACTTC. Its protein product is CASSFRTAETQYF. Full variable domain (rest looked up from reference TRBV7-9 and TRBJ2-5): DTGVSQNPRHKITKRGQNVTFRCDPISEHNRLYWYRQTLGQGPEFLTYFQNEAQLEKSRLLSDRFSAERPKGSFSTLEIQRTEQGDSAMYLCASSFRTAETQYFGPGTRLLVL.

The rearrangement joins TRBV29-1 to TRBJ1-1; D is perhaps TRBD1 (6 bases). The germline V and J ends were trimmed by 4 bases and 0 bases, with 15 bases remaining between them. There are 15 residues in the CDR3. CDR1 is SQVTM, CDR2 ANQGSEA, per germline. DNA for the CDR3: TGCAGCGTTGTTCCCCAGGGGACCTTGAACACTGAAGCTTTCTTT. Its translation is CSVVPQGTLNTEAFF.

The chain recombines TRBV7-3 with TRBJ1-1; D is ambiguous. The V end lost 6 bases, the J end lost 1 base, and 9 bases lay between the germline ends. The length of the CDR3 is 13 residues. Germline V lookup: CDR1 SGHTA, CDR2 FQGTGA. This CDR3 is CASSTRGNTEAFF. The CDR3 DNA is TGTGCCAGCAGTACTCGAGGGAACACTGAAGCTTTCTTT.

J is TRBJ2-1 and V is TRBV14; 8 positions agree with TRBD1. V was clipped by 4 bases and J by 4 bases; unmatched bases: 6. The length of the CDR3 is 15 residues. The germline V gene encodes CDR1 SGHDN and CDR2 FVKESK. The CDR3 DNA is TGTGCCAGCAGCCCCCGGGACAGGCATTACAATGAGCAGTTCTTC. Translation: CASSPRDRHYNEQFF.

The chain joins TRBV27 to TRBJ2-1; 10 nucleotides line up with TRBD2. In germline, CDR1 is MNHEY, CDR2 SMNVEV (reference sequence). CDR3 size: 15 residues. V lost 6 bases to trimming and J lost 2 bases; unmatched junction nucleotides: 4. CDR3 region: CASRVLAGTYNEQFF. The CDR3 DNA is TGTGCCAGCAGGGTACTAGCGGGAACCTACAATGAGCAGTTCTTC.

V gene TRBV2 combines with J gene TRBJ2-5; 8 bases align to TRBD2. Germline values: CDR1 SNHLY, CDR2 FYNNEI. V was clipped by 8 bases and J by 2 bases; unmatched bases: 7. The CDR3 runs 14 residues. The CDR3 is CASAKRGLQETQYF. The CDR3 coding sequence is TGTGCCAGCGCGAAGCGGGGGTTACAAGAGACCCAGTACTTC.

CDR3 protein: CASSLEQLDYRDEQYF. In DNA form, the CDR3 reads TGCGCCAGCAGCTTGGAGCAGCTAGACTATAGGGACGAGCAGTACTTC. The chain carries TRBV5-1 and TRBJ2-7; D is perhaps TRBD2 (5 bases). The CDR3 totals 16 residues. Germline values: CDR1 SGHRS, CDR2 YFSETQ. Trimming took off 0 bases at V and 5 bases at J, with 18 bases between the two ends. The whole variable domain, remainder taken from reference TRBV5-1 and TRBJ2-7, is KAGVTQTPRYLIKTRGQQVTLSCSPISGHRSVSWYQQTPGQGLQFLFEYFSETQRNKGNFPGRFSGRQFSNSRSEMNVSTLELGDSALYLCASSLEQLDYRDEQYFGPGTRLTVT.

The chain has TRBV2 and TRBJ1-2; the D is unclear. V was trimmed by 3 bases and J by 0 bases, leaving 8 bases between them. Germline CDR1 reads SNHLY; CDR2 reads FYNNEI. CDR3 length: 14 residues. The CDR3 is CASSDRRSNYGYTF. CDR3 nucleotide sequence: TGTGCCAGCAGTGACAGAAGATCTAACTATGGCTACACCTTC. The variable domain in full, with the rest retrieved from reference TRBV2 and TRBJ1-2, is EPEVTQTPSHQVTQMGQEVILRCVPISNHLYFYWYRQILGQKVEFLVSFYNNEISEKSEIFDDQFSVERPDGSNFTLKIRSTKLEDSAMYFCASSDRRSNYGYTFGSGTRLTVV.

This chain connects TRBV21-1 to TRBJ2-7; TRBD1 is taken as the D call from the table, unchecked against the DNA. TRBV21-1 corresponds to a pseudogene. CDR3 length: 18 residues. This CDR3 reads CASSKRNSPYSSSYEQYF. CDR3 DNA sequence: TGTGCCAGCAGCAAAAGGAACTCGCCATACAGTAGCTCCTACGAGCAGTACTTC.

This clone was counted between two and nine times. The chain joins TRBV28 to TRBJ1-2, with a tentative D call TRBD1 (5 bases). Trimming removed 7 bases at V and 8 bases at J, with 17 bases between. CDR1 is MDHEN and CDR2 is SYDVKM in the germline V gene. The CDR3 runs to 13 residues. The CDR3 nucleotides read TGTGCCAGCACCATGGGGCTGGGGCGGGGCTACACCTTC. Protein sequence: CASTMGLGRGYTF.

The chain combines TRBV4-3 with TRBJ1-3; D unclear. Germline loops: CDR1 LGHNA, CDR2 YSLEER. The germline V and J ends were trimmed by 2 bases and 0 bases, with 8 bases remaining between them. There are 15 residues in the CDR3. The CDR3 DNA follows: TGCGCCAGCAGCCAACAGGTCACCTCTGGAAACACCATATATTTT. Its translation is CASSQQVTSGNTIYF.

The CDR3 sequence: CASSPYRDRVKGYTF. CDR3 in DNA: TGTGCCAGTAGTCCGTACCGGGACAGGGTAAAAGGCTACACCTTC. The rearrangement links TRBV19 to TRBJ1-2, with 9 bases matching TRBD1. The CDR3 sequence is 15 residues long. Germline V gene sequence: CDR1 LNHDA, CDR2 SQIVND (reference sequence). The junction had 12 bases not matched to a gene; V was cut back by 5 bases and J by 8 bases. Full variable domain (outside the CDR3, taken from reference TRBV19 and TRBJ1-2): DGGITQSPKYLFRKEGQNVTLSCEQNLNHDAMYWYRQDPGQGLRLIYYSQIVNDFQKGDIAEGYSVSREKKESFPLTVTSAQKNPTAFYLCASSPYRDRVKGYTFGSGTRLTVV.

This clone has a handful of counts. V usage is TRBV4-1 and J usage is TRBJ1-6; D unresolved. The CDR3 contains 16 residues. V was shortened by 3 bases and J by 7 bases, with 16 bases between the two germline ends. Germline V gene sequence: CDR1 MGHRA, CDR2 YSYEKL. The CDR3 loop reads CASSHGVLSGNSPLHF. The CDR3 region has the DNA TGCGCCAGCAGCCACGGGGTGCTAAGCGGGAATTCACCCCTCCACTTT.

DNA for the CDR3: TGTGCCAGCACAGGAGGGGTCGACGAGCAGTACTTC. This translates into CASTGGVDEQYF. This chain links TRBV2 with TRBJ2-7, with a possible D match to TRBD2 (6 bases). CDR1 is SNHLY and CDR2 is FYNNEI in the germline V gene. Deletions cut 7 bases from V and 5 bases from J, with 12 bases between. The CDR3 sequence is 12 residues long. The full variable domain, its missing parts supplied by reference TRBV2 and TRBJ2-7, is EPEVTQTPSHQVTQMGQEVILRCVPISNHLYFYWYRQILGQKVEFLVSFYNNEISEKSEIFDDQFSVERPDGSNFTLKIRSTKLEDSAMYFCASTGGVDEQYFGPGTRLTVT.